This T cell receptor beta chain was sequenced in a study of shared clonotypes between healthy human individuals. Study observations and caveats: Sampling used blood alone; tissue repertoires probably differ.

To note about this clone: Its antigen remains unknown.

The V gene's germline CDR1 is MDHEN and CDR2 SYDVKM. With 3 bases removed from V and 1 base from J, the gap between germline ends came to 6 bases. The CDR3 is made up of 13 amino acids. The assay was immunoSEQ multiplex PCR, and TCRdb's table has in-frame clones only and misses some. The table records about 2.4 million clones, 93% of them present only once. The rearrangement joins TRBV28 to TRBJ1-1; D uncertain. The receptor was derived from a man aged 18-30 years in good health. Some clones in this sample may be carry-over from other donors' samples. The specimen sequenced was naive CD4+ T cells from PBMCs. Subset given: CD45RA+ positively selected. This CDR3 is CASSFLPNTEAFF. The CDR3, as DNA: TGTGCCAGCAGTTTCCTGCCGAACACTGAAGCTTTCTTT. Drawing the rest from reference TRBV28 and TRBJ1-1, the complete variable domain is DVKVTQSSRYLVKRTGEKVFLECVQDMDHENMFWYRQDPGLGLRLIYFSYDVKMKEKGDIPEGYSVSREKKERFSLILESASTNQTSMYLCASSFLPNTEAFFGQGTRLTVV.